This T cell receptor beta chain was recovered during a study of cytomegalovirus exposure and HLA in healthy donors. The study, taken as a whole, reports: Investigators reported approximately 150 TCR beta chains as tied to cytomegalovirus.

This CDR3 is 12 amino acids long. Germline V gene lookup returns CDR1 MNHEY and CDR2 SVGAGI. V lost 6 bases, J lost 4 bases, and 10 bases lay in between. Worth noting for this clone: Its antigen is not identified.

Here immunoSEQ multiplex PCR was the method, and the copy in TCRdb shows in-frame clones only, minus some. Here the sample spans some 350,000 clones, approximately 86% being singletons. The sequenced sample consisted of PBMCs. The chain carries TRBV6-5 and TRBJ2-7, with D uncertain. The sequence was collected from a woman in her twenties or thirties in good health and CMV-seropositive. The CDR3, as DNA: TGTGCCAGCAGAGTAATAGCTTACGAGCAGTACTTC. This sequence encodes CASRVIAYEQYF.